The clone carrying this T cell receptor (beta chain) was seen many times. Its antigen is unknown. This library used roughly 430 ng RNA and molecular barcoded adaptors spanning alpha/delta and beta/gamma chains. Via MiXCR, TCRdb re-called the reads, giving one row per CDR3 protein. Here the sample spans 100,000 to 150,000 distinct CDR3 sequences, 13% being singletons. These data originate in a study of read filtering for tumor transcriptome and immune sequencing. Overall study context: Transcriptome libraries were built from DNase-treated RNA. Study-level points and caveats: Single-read clonotypes: roughly 80% of IR-seq clonotypes (roughly 3.2% of reads), roughly 70% of RNA-seq clonotypes (approximately 49% of reads). Without single-read clonotypes, shared clonotype proportions correlated more between IR-seq and RNA-seq.

Every patient had bone marrow sampled while the disease was active. Deletions cut 8 bases from V and 4 bases from J, with 11 bases between. CDR3 size: 12 residues. The V and J genes are TRBV12-3 or TRBV12-4 and TRBJ1-1; D ambiguous. The receptor's source is a donor aged 40 or over with multiple myeloma. Sequenced input: a population of CD138-negative cells sorted from bone marrow. CDR3 sequence (DNA): TGTGCCAGCGGAACCGTGGGCACTGAAGCTTTCTTT. Its protein is CASGTVGTEAFF.